One and the same sample provided the 21 T cell receptor beta chains below, sequenced in a study of T cell clones after liver transplantation. Repertoires were generated with immunoSEQ multiplex PCR, while TCRdb's copy carries only in-frame clones and drops some. The sample holds under 90,000 clones, 75% to 85% seen once. The sequenced sample was CD4+ T cells from blood, obtained before liver transplant. The receptors shown here come from a human donor who received a liver transplant.

The genes are TRBV28 and TRBJ1-1; 7 nucleotides match TRBD1. The CDR3 length is 15 residues. Trimming cost V 5 bases and J 3 bases; bases outside gene matches: 9. Germline V gene lookup returns CDR1 MDHEN and CDR2 SYDVKM. CDR3 in amino acids: CASSPRTGLYTEAFF. The CDR3 region has the DNA TGTGCCAGCAGTCCGCGGACAGGACTATACACTGAAGCTTTCTTT.

The chain has TRBV5-1 and TRBJ1-1; D is ambiguous. The ends were cut back, 1 base at V and 8 bases at J, with 12 bases in the middle. Looked up from germline, CDR1 is SGHRS and CDR2 is YFSETQ. This CDR3 is built from 13 residues. In nucleotides, the CDR3 is TGCGCCAGCAGCTTGCAAGACCGCCAAGAAGCTTTCTTT. This encodes CASSLQDRQEAFF.

This chain uses TRBV5-1 with TRBJ2-7; D is undetermined. The V gene lost 2 bases and the J gene lost 5 bases, with 11 bases spanning the gap. This CDR3 contains 13 residues. Germline CDR1 reads SGHRS; CDR2 reads YFSETQ. CDR3 loop: CASSFYNSHEQYF. The CDR3 DNA sequence: TGCGCCAGCAGCTTTTACAACAGCCACGAGCAGTACTTC.

The rearrangement joins TRBV29-1 to TRBJ2-7; 11 nucleotides line up with TRBD1. CDR3 size: 11 residues. V trimming: 7 bases; J trimming: 5 bases; junction bases outside the gene matches: 1. CDR1 and CDR2 from the germline V gene are SQVTM and ANQGSEA. In DNA, the CDR3 is TGCAGCGGGGGACAGGGGGACGAGCAGTACTTC. Protein sequence: CSGGQGDEQYF.

This chain links TRBV27 with TRBJ1-2; D gene unclear. The CDR3 runs 13 residues. In germline, CDR1 is MNHEY, CDR2 SMNVEV (reference sequence). The germline V and J ends were trimmed by 5 bases and 1 base, with 8 bases remaining between them. The CDR3: CASSVWGNYGYTF. DNA for the CDR3: TGTGCCAGCAGTGTCTGGGGTAACTATGGCTACACCTTC.

This sequence joins TRBV11-2 and TRBJ2-7, with D perhaps TRBD1 (7 bases). This CDR3 has 14 residues. CDR1 and CDR2 (germline): SGHAT, FQNNGV. V lost 1 base and J 6 bases, leaving 13 bases between the germline ends. CDR3 protein: CASSLGLQGGEQYF. DNA of the CDR3: TGTGCCAGCAGCTTAGGTCTTCAGGGGGGCGAGCAGTACTTC.

Regarding this clone: Different DNA sequences within this sample yield the same CDR3. The rearrangement uses TRBV5-1 and TRBJ1-4, with a tentative D call TRBD1 (6 bases). Trimming left V 4 bases short and J 5 bases short, with 12 bases between. The CDR3 contains 14 residues. Germline V gene lookup returns CDR1 SGHRS and CDR2 YFSETQ. The CDR3 protein is CASSPGQPNEKLFF. The CDR3 DNA is TGCGCCAGCAGCCCCGGACAGCCGAATGAAAAACTGTTTTTT.

This chain links TRBV11-2 with TRBJ2-7; no clear D. V was trimmed by 1 base and J by 4 bases, leaving 8 bases between them. CDR1 and CDR2 (germline): SGHAT, FQNNGV. This CDR3 is 13 amino acids long. The CDR3 coding sequence is TGTGCCAGCAGCTTAGCGGGTTCTTACGAGCAGTACTTC. It translates to CASSLAGSYEQYF.

As for this clone: The identical CDR3 is also encoded by other nucleotide sequences in the sample. The rearrangement uses TRBV9 and TRBJ1-1; TRBD1 might be the D (5 bases). Germline V CDR1 and CDR2: SGDLS, YYNGEE. V lost 1 base to trimming and J lost 2 bases, with 12 bases between them. The CDR3 consists of 15 residues. CDR3 residues: CASSVMPRGNTEAFF. Here the CDR3 DNA reads TGTGCCAGCAGCGTAATGCCCCGGGGCAACACTGAAGCTTTCTTT. The variable domain in full, with the rest retrieved from reference TRBV9 and TRBJ1-1, is DSGVTQTPKHLITATGQRVTLRCSPRSGDLSVYWYQQSLDQGLQFLIQYYNGEERAKGNILERFSAQQFPDLHSELNLSSLELGDSALYFCASSVMPRGNTEAFFGQGTRLTVV.

The rearrangement links TRBV7-2 to TRBJ2-3; a possible D gene is TRBD2 (6 bases). Trimming took off 1 base at V and 1 base at J, with 15 bases between the two ends. The CDR3 loop spans 17 amino acids. Germline CDR1 is SGHTA and CDR2 is FQGNSA. The CDR3 sequence: CASSLGGGITRTDTQYF. The CDR3 region has the DNA TGTGCCAGCAGCTTAGGTGGCGGGATTACCCGCACAGATACGCAGTATTTT.

The genes are TRBV10-3 and TRBJ1-1; D possibly corresponds to TRBD1 (5 bases). The germline gives CDR1 ENHRY, CDR2 SYGVKD. Trimming took 10 bases from V and 6 from J, leaving 18 bases between them. The CDR3 length is 13 residues. The CDR3 sequence: CATQWGLWAEAFF. The CDR3 DNA sequence: TGTGCCACCCAATGGGGGTTATGGGCTGAAGCTTTCTTT.

The rearrangement links TRBV21-1 to TRBJ2-3. TRBV21-1 is an annotated pseudogene. CDR3 length: 12 residues. Written as DNA, the CDR3 is TGTGCCAGCAGCAAAGTTGGAGATACGCAGTATTTT. Encoded protein: CASSKVGDTQYF.

This sequence joins TRBV18 and TRBJ1-1; D is uncertain. The germline V gene encodes CDR1 KGHSH and CDR2 LQKENI. The CDR3 loop spans 15 amino acids. V lost 8 bases and J 1 base, leaving 17 bases between the germline ends. The CDR3 protein is CASRHRTNPNTEAFF. CDR3 DNA: TGTGCCAGCCGACACCGAACAAACCCGAACACTGAAGCTTTCTTT.

The chain has TRBV7-9 and TRBJ1-1; tentative D call: TRBD1 (6 bases). The germline gives CDR1 SEHNR, CDR2 FQNEAQ (reference sequence). CDR3 size: 18 residues. V lost 4 bases and J lost 1, with 22 bases in between. CDR3 DNA sequence: TGTGCCAGCAGCTGGCCGATCGGAGGGGGGTACCAGAACACTGAAGCTTTCTTT. Amino acid sequence: CASSWPIGGGYQNTEAFF.

This chain connects TRBV19 to TRBJ1-2; no definite D call. V lost 7 bases, J lost 1 base, and 16 bases lay in between. CDR3 length equals 15 residues. CDR1 and CDR2 (germline): LNHDA, SQIVND (reference sequence). Here the CDR3 reads CASTLLRAVNYGYTF. The CDR3, as DNA: TGTGCCAGTACTCTTTTACGAGCGGTTAACTATGGCTACACCTTC.

This chain links TRBV7-2 with TRBJ2-3; 12 nucleotides align to TRBD2. Germline-derived CDR1 and CDR2 are SGHTA and FQGNSA. V lost 5 bases, J lost 5 bases, and 8 bases stayed unmatched. This CDR3 spans 16 amino acids. The CDR3 sequence is CASSTRLAGVGDTQYF. The CDR3 DNA follows: TGTGCCAGCAGCACCAGACTAGCGGGAGTGGGAGATACGCAGTATTTT.

This rearrangement joins TRBV11-2 to TRBJ2-1, with 7 bases matching TRBD2. The CDR3 runs to 15 residues. The junction had 5 bases not matched to a gene; V was cut back by 4 bases and J by 2 bases. CDR1 and CDR2 (germline): SGHAT, FQNNGV. The CDR3 region is CASSSGGEPYNEQFF. Written as DNA, the CDR3 is TGTGCCAGCAGCTCTGGGGGGGAGCCCTACAATGAGCAGTTCTTC.

The chain is built from TRBV5-1 and TRBJ1-3; 8 bases agree with TRBD1. The V gene's germline CDR1 is SGHRS and CDR2 YFSETQ. J was trimmed by 0 bases and V by 3 bases; bases with no gene match: 8. The CDR3 is 17 amino acids. CDR3 in DNA: TGCGCCAGCAGCTCTAGGACAGGGATAAGCTCTGGAAACACCATATATTTT. This codes for CASSSRTGISSGNTIYF.

This clone was detected once. The chain couples TRBV19 to TRBJ1-1; perhaps TRBD1 as D (6 bases). CDR3 length equals 14 residues. V was clipped by 7 bases and J by 4 bases, with 16 bases between them. CDR1 is LNHDA, CDR2 SQIVND, per germline (reference sequence). The CDR3 nucleotides are TGTGCCAGTAACCCACAGGGTGGAGGCACTGAAGCTTTCTTT. It is translated as CASNPQGGGTEAFF. Drawing the rest from reference TRBV19 and TRBJ1-1, the complete variable domain is DGGITQSPKYLFRKEGQNVTLSCEQNLNHDAMYWYRQDPGQGLRLIYYSQIVNDFQKGDIAEGYSVSREKKESFPLTVTSAQKNPTAFYLCASNPQGGGTEAFFGQGTRLTVV.

The CDR3 protein is CASSPPQGPNEQYF. CDR3 DNA: TGTGCCAGCTCACCACCGCAGGGACCAAACGAGCAGTACTTC. The chain links TRBV18 to TRBJ2-7; perhaps D is TRBD1 or TRBD2 (5 bases each). This CDR3 spans 14 amino acids. CDR1 is KGHSH, CDR2 LQKENI, per germline. V lost 0 bases, J lost 5 bases, and 11 bases lay in between.

The V gene is TRBV11-2, the J gene TRBJ2-1, with 8 bases lining up with TRBD2. The length of the CDR3 is 16 residues. Unmatched junction bases numbered 4, after V lost 3 bases and J lost 0 bases. Germline CDR1 reads SGHAT; CDR2 reads FQNNGV. Here the CDR3 reads CASSFHTSGSYNEQFF. DNA for the CDR3: TGTGCCAGCAGCTTCCATACTAGCGGCTCCTACAATGAGCAGTTCTTC.